This T cell receptor beta chain was profiled in a study of blood T cell repertoires in COVID-19. The overall study: The samples span acute and convalescent COVID-19 from the United States, Italy and Spain.

This clone appeared a few times. This CDR3 spans 14 amino acids. CDR1 is MNHEY and CDR2 is SVGAGI in the germline V gene. The ends were cut back, 5 bases at V and 4 bases at J, with 12 bases in the middle. The table came from immunoSEQ multiplex PCR; TCRdb's copy has only in-frame clones and leaves some out. The sample contains 200,000 to 250,000 clones, around 80% of which appear only once. The sequenced material came from peripheral blood. The chain links TRBV6-5 to TRBJ1-3; D uncertain. This TCR was sampled from a woman aged 80 or over with COVID-19, enrolled during active disease. CDR3 coding DNA: TGTGCCAGCAGTAGTGCAGGTTTAGGAAACACCATATATTTT. Residues: CASSSAGLGNTIYF.